This entry is about one T cell receptor (beta chain). Antigen: not known. The repertoire was sequenced with immunoSEQ multiplex PCR; TCRdb's copy has only in-frame clones and lacks some. In the table there are around 63,000 clones, around 87% of which are singletons. The CDR3 totals 15 residues. The germline gives CDR1 MDHEN, CDR2 SYDVKM. The germline V and J ends were trimmed by 5 bases and 5 bases, with 18 bases remaining between them. The sample originates from a study of OX40 agonist ivuxolimab in advanced cancers. Study at large: Under the entry rules, prior anti-PD-1, anti-PD-L1 or anti-CTLA-4 therapy was allowed, and roughly 41% had some. Overall study results and limits: Among T cells, CD8+ cells averaged more expanded clones than CD4+ cells. Both blood CD4+ and CD8+ T cells showed clonal growth by week 6 at 0.1 to 3.0 mg/kg. Those patients achieving a partial response at 0.1-3.0 mg/kg showed among the lowest clonal expansion.

The material was CD4+ or CD8+ T cells sorted from blood, obtained in a trial of the OX40 agonist ivuxolimab. This clonotype originated in an adult with an advanced solid tumor such as melanoma, head and neck, liver or kidney cancer. The rearrangement links TRBV28 to TRBJ1-1; TRBD1 is a possible D gene (5 bases). CDR3 nucleotide sequence: TGTGCCAGCAGTCTCGCCGACAGAGCTGGAACTGAAGCTTTCTTT. Its protein product is CASSLADRAGTEAFF.